This T cell receptor beta chain was retrieved from a study of blood T cell repertoires in COVID-19 (dated by TCRdb to 2018 to 2021). Looking at the study overall: Samples from collaborators originated in the United States, Italy and Spain and spanned both the acute and convalescent phases of COVID-19. The material from the prospective study consisted of cDNA or gDNA derived from T cells, B-cell-depleted T cells, or PBMCs. Deeply sampled blood TCRbeta repertoires from subjects exposed to, actively infected with, or recovered from COVID-19 were included in the dataset. A freely available public database, intended as a resource for researchers studying the immune response to SARS-CoV-2, is where the repertoires were released. Samples were obtained from the ongoing ImmuneRACE study (first 160 participants) and from about 1,300 subjects provided by 6 global collaborators. The sample metadata nearly always contained a de-identified subject ID, COVID-19 status, age in years and sex. Where HLA class I and class II types were available, the types were taken from metadata supplied by the sample provider, not from assay-based typing. General findings and caveats noted by the study authors: The amount of clinical and demographic metadata varied by source and participant and was provided uncurated.

A note on this clone: Its binding antigen is unknown. No quality values exist for individual bases; no much larger clone is one base distant.

The CDR3, cysteine through phenylalanine, is 21 amino acids long. Of all the DNA, just the CDR3 is kept, 63 bases in frame from base 1. V sheds 0 bases and J sheds 0 bases, leaving 27 bases between their ends. Via the germline V gene, CDR1 is SGHRS and CDR2 YFSETQ. TCRbeta CDR3 regions were amplified from genomic DNA by means of the immunoSEQ Assay, a bias-controlled multiplex PCR. The paper's data handling went like this. Nucleated cell counts per sample were estimated from amplification of reference gene primers within the assay. To quantify the absolute abundance of each unique TCRbeta CDR3 rearrangement, sequence reads were collapsed and filtered. For each sample, productive Simpson clonality was calculated by taking the square root of Simpson's diversity index across productive rearrangements. TCRdb provides this immuneACCESS table in a form limited to in-frame rearrangements. Some clones are lacking; in checked studies, under half of them reflect an unresolved V gene, and why the rest are absent is not known. That table supplies the V and J calls and clone size; D and trimming were determined from the DNA. For this sample there are about 140,000 clones; about 80% appear just once. The ten largest clonotypes hold roughly 17% of the sample.

The collaborating institutions used their own protocols to collect whole blood in K2EDTA tubes. For TCRbeta analysis, collaborator samples were shipped as frozen whole blood, as isolated PBMCs, or as DNA extracted from either sample type. This receptor was identified in a man between 45 and 60 years old with acute or convalescent COVID-19. Sequencing was done on a sample of peripheral blood. This receptor chain uses TRBV5-1 and TRBJ1-1; too little of a D gene remains to name it. The CDR3 here reads CASSLGVFDWQRTRMNTEAFF. DNA sequence: TGCGCCAGCAGCTTGGGAGTTTTTGACTGGCAGCGGACCAGAATGAACACTGAAGCTTTCTTT.